Below, 25 T cell receptor beta chains from the same sample are listed, as sequenced in a study of CD8 T cells in Susac syndrome. The authors reverse transcribed roughly 0.5 to 1 ug RNA with random hexamers. TCRdb reprocessed the immunoSEQ multiplex PCR reads with MiXCR, giving one entry per CDR3 protein. Among some 200,000 distinct CDR3 sequences listed, nearly 95% were seen once. Material: CD4+ T cells from PBMCs. These receptor sequences come from a human donor with multiple sclerosis.

The rearrangement uses TRBV5-1 and TRBJ2-1; no clear D. The CDR3 loop spans 14 amino acids. Trimming stripped 0 bases from V and 8 bases from J, with 12 bases between. The germline V gene encodes CDR1 SGHRS and CDR2 YFSETQ. CDR3 sequence: CASSLDPESDEQFF. CDR3 in DNA: TGCGCCAGCAGCTTGGATCCAGAATCAGATGAGCAGTTCTTC.

The CDR3 DNA sequence: TGCGCCAGCAGCTTGGGGAGCCGGGCTAACTATGGCTACACCTTC. Translation gives CASSLGSRANYGYTF. The V call is TRBV5-1, the J call TRBJ1-2; D gene uncertain. The CDR3 spans 15 residues. V lost 0 bases, J lost 0 bases, and 9 bases lay in between. The V gene's germline CDR1 is SGHRS and CDR2 YFSETQ.

The chain carries TRBV4-1 and TRBJ2-6; weak D call: TRBD1 (6 bases). V shed 0 bases and J shed 1 base, with 13 bases lying between them. CDR3 length: 18 residues. The V gene's germline CDR1 is MGHRA and CDR2 YSYEKL. This CDR3 is CASSQETGFPSGANVLTF. DNA for the CDR3: TGCGCCAGCAGCCAAGAAACAGGGTTTCCTTCTGGGGCCAACGTCCTGACTTTC.

This clonotype was found once. The V call is TRBV27, the J call TRBJ2-7; 7 bases align to TRBD2. V lost 5 bases and J lost 0; bases outside the gene matches: 10. The CDR3 covers 16 residues. Looked up from germline, CDR1 is MNHEY and CDR2 is SMNVEV (reference sequence). DNA of the CDR3: TGTGCCAGCAGTCCACGAGGAGCGGGGACCTCCTACGAGCAGTACTTC. Protein sequence: CASSPRGAGTSYEQYF.

This chain joins TRBV29-1 and TRBJ2-3; D is unclear. The CDR3 is 13 residues long. CDR1 and CDR2 (germline): SQVTM, ANQGSEA. V dropped 3 bases and J dropped 2 bases, with 9 bases sitting between them. The CDR3 loop reads CSVESGYTDTQYF. The DNA for the CDR3 is TGCAGCGTTGAGTCTGGCTACACAGATACGCAGTATTTT.

This sequence joins TRBV5-1 and TRBJ2-3; no clear D gene. Germline V gene sequence: CDR1 SGHRS, CDR2 YFSETQ. This CDR3 region has 12 residues. With 1 base removed from V and 6 bases from J, the gap between germline ends came to 6 bases. The CDR3 loop is CASSLRFDTQYF. CDR3 nucleotide sequence: TGCGCCAGCAGCTTGCGGTTCGATACGCAGTATTTT.

The rearrangement uses TRBV7-9 and TRBJ2-2; the D gene is possibly TRBD1 (6 bases). The CDR3 spans 15 residues. Germline CDR1 and CDR2: SEHNR and FQNEAQ (reference sequence). The V gene lost 4 bases and the J gene lost 2 bases, with 11 bases spanning the gap. The CDR3 loop is CASSWHRDNTGELFF. The CDR3, as DNA: TGTGCCAGCAGCTGGCACAGGGATAACACCGGGGAGCTGTTTTTT.

The chain combines TRBV9 with TRBJ2-5; possible D gene TRBD1, 5 bases. The germline CDR1 and CDR2 sequences are SGDLS and YYNGEE. This CDR3 comprises 13 residues. The V end was cut by 6 bases, the J end by 3 bases, with 12 bases between. The CDR3 DNA reads as TGTGCCAGCACCTCACAGGCGGAAGAGACCCAGTACTTC. It encodes CASTSQAEETQYF.

The chain uses TRBV30 and TRBJ2-5, with TRBD1 matching 7 bases. Germline CDR1 reads GTSNPN; CDR2 reads SVGIG (reference sequence). This CDR3 spans 14 amino acids. With 0 bases clipped from V and 6 bases from J, the junction kept 7 bases outside the gene matches. Here the CDR3 DNA reads TGTGCCTGGAGTGTACGAGGGGGCAGGCAGACCCAGTACTTC. Translation: CAWSVRGGRQTQYF.

The V call is TRBV12-3 or TRBV12-4, the J call TRBJ2-7; D possibly corresponds to TRBD1 (7 bases). CDR3 length equals 15 residues. Between the trimmed V and J ends, which lost 7 bases and 3 bases, there was a span of 19 bases. The CDR3 protein is CASTLSGGFIYEQYF. The CDR3 coding sequence is TGTGCCAGCACCCTGTCAGGGGGGTTTATCTACGAGCAGTACTTC.

The chain carries TRBV29-1 and TRBJ2-1, with D possibly TRBD1 on 9 matching bases. Germline V gene lookup returns CDR1 SQVTM and CDR2 ANQGSEA. Trimming took off 6 bases at V and 0 bases at J, with 24 bases between the two ends. The CDR3 sequence is 18 residues long. The CDR3 DNA reads as TGCAGCGTCCCGGGGGGGTACGGACAGGGGTCCTCCTACAATGAGCAGTTCTTC. Amino acid sequence: CSVPGGYGQGSSYNEQFF.

As to this clonotype: The junction departs from the called germline gene at one end, perhaps through a read error. This chain joins TRBV20-1 and TRBJ2-3; D gene uncertain. The CDR3 contains 16 residues. Germline lookup yields CDR1 DFQATT and CDR2 SNEGSKA (reference sequence). CDR3: CSARDRMSPGTDTQYF. The CDR3 DNA is TGCAGTGCGAGAGATCGGATGTCACCTGGTACAGATACGCAGTATTTT.

The chain uses TRBV19 and TRBJ2-2, with 7 positions matching TRBD1. The germline V gene has CDR1 LNHDA and CDR2 SQIVND (reference sequence). The CDR3 has 15 residues. Trimming at V came to 6 bases and at J to 1 base, leaving 5 bases not matched to a gene. The CDR3 DNA follows: TGTGCCAGTAGGTATGGACAGGTGAACACCGGGGAGCTGTTTTTT. It encodes CASRYGQVNTGELFF.

The rearrangement uses TRBV15 and TRBJ2-1; TRBD1 matches at 7 bases. The V and J ends lost 7 bases and 4 bases, in that order; junction bases with no gene match: 10. The CDR3 contains 15 residues. The germline gives CDR1 LNHNV, CDR2 YYDKDF (reference sequence). CDR3 coding DNA: TGTGCCACCAAAGAGGGGGCGAGTGGTTACAATGAGCAGTTCTTC. Protein sequence: CATKEGASGYNEQFF.

V usage is TRBV7-9 and J usage is TRBJ2-5; 10 bases map to TRBD2. CDR3 length: 11 residues. With V trimmed by 7 bases and J by 7 bases, 0 bases remained unmatched. The germline CDR1 and CDR2 sequences are SEHNR and FQNEAQ (reference sequence). CDR3: CASTSGGTQYF. As DNA, the CDR3 is TGTGCCAGCACTAGCGGGGGGACCCAGTACTTC.

The chain joins TRBV20-1 to TRBJ1-2; a possible D gene is TRBD1 (6 bases). This CDR3 spans 15 amino acids. V was cut by 0 bases and J by 8 bases, with 19 bases left in between. Germline V gene sequence: CDR1 DFQATT, CDR2 SNEGSKA (reference sequence). CDR3 nucleotides: TGCAGTGCTAGAGATATAGCGGGGGCGGGTGAAGGCTACACCTTC. Translated: CSARDIAGAGEGYTF.

V usage is TRBV5-1 and J usage is TRBJ2-5, with D unclear. The CDR3 covers 13 residues. Germline values: CDR1 SGHRS, CDR2 YFSETQ. V lost 3 bases and J lost 6, with 12 bases in between. The CDR3 DNA sequence: TGCGCCAGCAGCTCGACCTCAACCCAGACCCAGTACTTC. Translation: CASSSTSTQTQYF.

This rearrangement joins TRBV29-1 to TRBJ1-2; D gene ambiguous. Trimming cost V 5 bases and J 6 bases, with 7 bases left between them. The CDR3 runs 10 residues. Germline CDR1 and CDR2: SQVTM and ANQGSEA. CDR3 residues: CSVLEDGYTF. In DNA form, the CDR3 reads TGCAGCGTTTTAGAAGATGGCTACACCTTC.

CDR3 region: CASSQEWTRKGNQPQHF. CDR3 DNA sequence: TGCGCCAGCAGCCAAGAGTGGACGAGGAAGGGCAATCAGCCCCAGCATTTT. V usage is TRBV4-1 and J usage is TRBJ1-5; the D is unclear. V lost 0 bases, J lost 2 bases, and 14 bases lay in between. Germline CDR1 reads MGHRA; CDR2 reads YSYEKL. The CDR3 loop spans 17 amino acids.

The rearrangement uses TRBV5-4 and TRBJ2-2; unclear D gene. The CDR3 totals 15 residues. Germline V lookup: CDR1 SGHNT, CDR2 YYREEE (reference sequence). V dropped 7 bases and J dropped 0 bases, with 13 bases sitting between them. The CDR3 nucleotides are TGTGCCAGCGGTAGGGTGGGCGCGAACACCGGGGAGCTGTTTTTT. As protein: CASGRVGANTGELFF.

This clonotype came up once. This chain joins TRBV24-1 and TRBJ2-1; 7 bases are shared with TRBD2. This CDR3 contains 16 residues. Germline V gene sequence: CDR1 KGHDR, CDR2 SFDVKD. V dropped 0 bases and J dropped 9; count of bases not matched to a gene: 10. This chain's CDR3 is CATSDLDERGRSEQFF. CDR3 nucleotides: TGTGCCACCAGTGATTTGGATGAGCGGGGTCGGAGTGAGCAGTTCTTC.

The chain combines TRBV20-1 with TRBJ2-1; tentatively, D is TRBD2 (7 bases). The CDR3 extends over 14 amino acids. Germline V lookup: CDR1 DFQATT, CDR2 SNEGSKA (reference sequence). V gave up 5 bases and J gave up 4 bases, with 15 bases separating them. The CDR3 protein is CSASGRDTYNEQFF. The CDR3 region has the DNA TGCAGTGCTTCTGGGAGGGACACGTACAATGAGCAGTTCTTC.

The V and J genes are TRBV24-1 and TRBJ2-1, with 15 bases aligning to TRBD2. From germline, CDR1 is KGHDR and CDR2 SFDVKD. Trimming removed 1 base from V and 7 bases from J; junction bases left unmatched: 4. This CDR3 has 17 residues. CDR3 sequence (DNA): TGTGCCACCAGTGATTTCAGGACTAGCGGGAGGGCGAATGAGCAGTTCTTC. Translating gives CATSDFRTSGRANEQFF.

This rearrangement joins TRBV19 to TRBJ2-7; D is possibly TRBD1 (6 bases). The length of the CDR3 is 15 residues. From germline, CDR1 is LNHDA and CDR2 SQIVND (reference sequence). V was shortened by 9 bases and J by 3 bases, with 21 bases between the two germline ends. The CDR3 loop is CARRISSTGNYEQYF. As DNA, the CDR3 is TGTGCCAGACGAATATCTTCAACAGGGAACTACGAGCAGTACTTC.

The rearrangement joins TRBV7-8 to TRBJ1-2; weak D call: TRBD1 (6 bases). Germline CDR1 SGHVS, CDR2 FQNEAQ. The CDR3 is 15 residues long. Trimming left V 2 bases short and J 3 bases short, with 13 bases between. The CDR3 is CASSLTVGADYGYTF. CDR3 DNA sequence: TGTGCCAGCAGCTTAACCGTGGGGGCGGACTATGGCTACACCTTC.